These T cell receptor beta chains were read from a single sample in a study of blood T cell repertoires in COVID-19. Repertoires were generated with immunoSEQ multiplex PCR, while TCRdb's copy carries only in-frame clones and drops some. The sample includes more than 90,000 clones, around 80% seen only once; the top ten take approximately 20%. The specimen sequenced was peripheral blood. These receptors originate from a man older than 75 with acute or convalescent COVID-19. The CDR3 runs from the conserved cysteine through the conserved F or W. A D gene is named only where the DNA matches it firmly. Clone size appears in some rows only: once, few, many, or a class for an expanded clone.

size: NA
J: TRBJ2-1
D: TRBD2
V: TRBV30
length: 18
CDR3: CAWSARLAGGTGYSEQFF
DNA: TGTGCCTGGAGTGCCAGACTAGCGGGGGGAACAGGTTACAGTGAGCAGTTCTTC

size: few
J: TRBJ2-1
D: NA
V: TRBV19
length: 13
CDR3: CASSRRDYNEQFF
DNA: TGTGCCAGTAGTAGGCGGGATTACAATGAGCAGTTCTTC

size: few
J: TRBJ2-1
D: TRBD2
V: TRBV7-8
length: 17
CDR3: CASSQGMSGGTYNEQFF
DNA: TGTGCCAGCAGCCAGGGTATGAGCGGGGGTACCTACAATGAGCAGTTCTTC

size: NA
J: TRBJ2-1
D: TRBD1
V: TRBV19
length: 14
CDR3: CASTRDSQYNEQFF
DNA: TGTGCCAGTACCAGGGACAGTCAGTACAATGAGCAGTTCTTC

size: NA
J: TRBJ2-5
D: NA
V: TRBV7-2
length: 13
CDR3: CASRRTVQETQYF
DNA: TGTGCCAGCAGAAGGACAGTTCAAGAGACCCAGTACTTC

size: NA
J: TRBJ2-1
D: NA
V: TRBV5-1
length: 14
CDR3: CASSLSAGIAEQFF
DNA: TGCGCCAGCAGCTTGTCGGCGGGGATCGCTGAGCAGTTCTTC

size: few
J: TRBJ2-1
D: NA
V: TRBV28
length: 13
CDR3: CASSFPFVSEQFF
DNA: TGTGCCAGCAGTTTCCCTTTCGTTTCCGAGCAGTTCTTC

size: NA
J: TRBJ1-3
D: TRBD1
V: TRBV4-1
length: 21
CDR3: CASSHKDGGPTGGKSGNTIYF
DNA: TGCGCCAGCAGCCACAAGGATGGGGGACCAACAGGGGGCAAATCTGGAAACACCATATATTTT

size: NA
J: TRBJ2-7
D: TRBD1
V: TRBV29-1
length: 13
CDR3: CSVRTGGPYEQYF
DNA: TGCAGCGTGAGGACAGGGGGACCCTACGAGCAGTACTTC

size: NA
J: TRBJ1-1
D: NA
V: TRBV3-1/TRBV3-2
length: 11
CDR3: CASSQAREAFF
DNA: TGTGCCAGCAGCCAGGCCAGAGAAGCTTTCTTT

size: NA
J: TRBJ1-2
D: TRBD1
V: TRBV5-1
length: 14
CDR3: CASSPGQINYGYTF
DNA: TGCGCCAGCAGCCCGGGACAGATAAACTATGGCTACACCTTC

size: NA
J: TRBJ1-1
D: TRBD1
V: TRBV11-2
length: 13
CDR3: CASSSDRVGEAFF
DNA: TGTGCCAGCAGCTCCGACAGGGTCGGTGAAGCTTTCTTT

size: NA
J: TRBJ1-4
D: TRBD1
V: TRBV5-1
length: 14
CDR3: CASSRTGANEKLFF
DNA: TGCGCCAGCAGTCGTACAGGGGCTAATGAAAAACTGTTTTTT

size: NA
J: TRBJ1-5
D: NA
V: TRBV6-5
length: 15
CDR3: CASRSGQRSNQPQHF
DNA: TGTGCCAGCAGGTCGGGACAACGAAGCAATCAGCCCCAGCATTTT

size: NA
J: TRBJ1-2
D: TRBD1
V: TRBV7-2
length: 14
CDR3: CASSRDRANYGYTF
DNA: TGTGCCAGCAGCAGGGACAGGGCTAACTATGGCTACACCTTC

size: NA
J: TRBJ2-1
D: TRBD2
V: TRBV7-2
length: 16
CDR3: CASSPGGGRGYNEQFF
DNA: TGTGCCAGCAGCCCCGGCGGGGGGCGGGGATACAATGAGCAGTTCTTC

size: NA
J: TRBJ1-3
D: TRBD1
V: TRBV2
length: 14
CDR3: CASSGQGGGNTIYF
DNA: TGTGCCAGCAGTGGACAGGGAGGTGGAAACACCATATATTTT

size: NA
J: TRBJ2-5
D: TRBD2
V: TRBV18
length: 15
CDR3: CASSLGLAGRETQYF
DNA: TGTGCCAGCTCCCTTGGACTAGCGGGGCGGGAGACCCAGTACTTC

size: NA
J: TRBJ1-6
D: TRBD1
V: TRBV9
length: 14
CDR3: CASSFDRGRAPLHF
DNA: TGTGCCAGCAGCTTTGACAGGGGGCGCGCACCCCTCCACTTT

size: NA
J: TRBJ2-7
D: NA
V: TRBV6-2/TRBV6-3
length: 17
CDR3: CASSYSLVAGSSYEQYF
DNA: TGTGCCAGCAGTTACTCGTTGGTAGCCGGGAGCTCCTACGAGCAGTACTTC

size: NA
J: TRBJ1-5
D: NA
V: TRBV2
length: 15
CDR3: CASLPGALSNQPQHF
DNA: TGTGCCAGCCTCCCAGGGGCACTTAGCAATCAGCCCCAGCATTTT

size: NA
J: TRBJ2-1
D: TRBD2
V: TRBV27
length: 15
CDR3: CASSLGSGRKDEQFF
DNA: TGTGCCAGCAGTTTAGGTAGCGGGAGGAAAGATGAGCAGTTCTTC

size: NA
J: TRBJ1-6
D: TRBD1
V: TRBV7-2
length: 14
CDR3: CASSSGTANSPLHF
DNA: TGTGCCAGCAGTTCCGGGACAGCTAATTCACCCCTCCACTTT

size: NA
J: TRBJ2-3
D: TRBD1
V: TRBV4-3
length: 16
CDR3: CASSPSPGQGSDTQYF
DNA: TGCGCCAGCAGCCCCAGCCCGGGACAGGGATCAGATACGCAGTATTTT

size: NA
J: TRBJ2-7
D: NA
V: TRBV2
length: 15
CDR3: CASTRNRDLSYEQYF
DNA: TGTGCCAGCACCCGTAACAGGGACCTATCCTACGAGCAGTACTTC

size: NA
J: TRBJ1-3
D: NA
V: TRBV5-6
length: 15
CDR3: CASHQGLIIGNTIYF
DNA: TGTGCCAGCCACCAGGGTCTTATTATCGGAAACACCATATATTTT

size: few
J: TRBJ1-5
D: NA
V: TRBV19
length: 16
CDR3: CASSLRGGMGNQPQHF
DNA: TGTGCCAGTAGCCTACGGGGAGGGATGGGCAATCAGCCCCAGCATTTT